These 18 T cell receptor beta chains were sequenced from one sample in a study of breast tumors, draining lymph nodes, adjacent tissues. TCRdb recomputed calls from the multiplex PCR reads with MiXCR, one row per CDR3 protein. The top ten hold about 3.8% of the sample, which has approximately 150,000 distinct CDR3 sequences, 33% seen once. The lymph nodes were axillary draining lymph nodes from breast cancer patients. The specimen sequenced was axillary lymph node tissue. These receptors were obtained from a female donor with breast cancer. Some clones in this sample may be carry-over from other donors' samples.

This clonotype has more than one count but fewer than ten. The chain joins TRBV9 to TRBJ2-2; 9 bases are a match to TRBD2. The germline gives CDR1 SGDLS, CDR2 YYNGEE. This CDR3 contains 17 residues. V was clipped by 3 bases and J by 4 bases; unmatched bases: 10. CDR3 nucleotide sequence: TGTGCCAGCAGCGAAGGGACTAGCATGATCAGCACCGGGGAGCTGTTTTTT. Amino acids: CASSEGTSMISTGELFF. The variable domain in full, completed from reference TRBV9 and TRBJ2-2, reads DSGVTQTPKHLITATGQRVTLRCSPRSGDLSVYWYQQSLDQGLQFLIQYYNGEERAKGNILERFSAQQFPDLHSELNLSSLELGDSALYFCASSEGTSMISTGELFFGEGSRLTVL.

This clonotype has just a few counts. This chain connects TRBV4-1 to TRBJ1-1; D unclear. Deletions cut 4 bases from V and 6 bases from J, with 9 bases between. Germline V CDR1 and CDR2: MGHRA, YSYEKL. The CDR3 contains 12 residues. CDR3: CASSRPGAEAFF. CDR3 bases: TGCGCCAGCAGCCGCCCCGGGGCTGAAGCTTTCTTT.

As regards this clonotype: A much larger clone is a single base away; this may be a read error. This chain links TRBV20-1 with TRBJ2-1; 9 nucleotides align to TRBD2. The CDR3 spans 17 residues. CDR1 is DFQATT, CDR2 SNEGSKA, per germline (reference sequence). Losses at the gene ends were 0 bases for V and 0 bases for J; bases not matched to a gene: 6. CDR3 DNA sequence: TGCAGTGCTAGAGATCTCTTAGCGGGAGCCTCCTACAATGAGCAGTTCTTC. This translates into CSARDLLAGASYNEQFF.

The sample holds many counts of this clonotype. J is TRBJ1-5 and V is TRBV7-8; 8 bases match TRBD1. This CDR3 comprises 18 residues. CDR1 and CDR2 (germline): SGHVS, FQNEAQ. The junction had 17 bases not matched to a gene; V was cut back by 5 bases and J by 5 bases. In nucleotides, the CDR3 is TGTGCCAGCAGCGCCCTTCCCCAGACAGGGGTTGTTTATCAGCCCCAGCATTTT. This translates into CASSALPQTGVVYQPQHF.

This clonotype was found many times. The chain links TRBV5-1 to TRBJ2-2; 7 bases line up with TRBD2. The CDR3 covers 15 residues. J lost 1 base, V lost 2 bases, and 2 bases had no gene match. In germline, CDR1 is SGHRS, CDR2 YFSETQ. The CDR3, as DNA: TGCGCCAGCAGCTTTACGGGAGGGAACACCGGGGAGCTGTTTTTT. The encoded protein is CASSFTGGNTGELFF.

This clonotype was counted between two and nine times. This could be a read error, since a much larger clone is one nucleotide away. CDR3 coding DNA: TGTGCCAGCAGCCCCCTCCAGGCAGAGACTAGCACAGATCCGCAGTATTTT. It encodes CASSPLQAETSTDPQYF. V is TRBV7-8 and J is TRBJ2-3; 7 positions match TRBD2. Germline CDR1 reads SGHVS; CDR2 reads FQNEAQ. This CDR3 has 17 residues.

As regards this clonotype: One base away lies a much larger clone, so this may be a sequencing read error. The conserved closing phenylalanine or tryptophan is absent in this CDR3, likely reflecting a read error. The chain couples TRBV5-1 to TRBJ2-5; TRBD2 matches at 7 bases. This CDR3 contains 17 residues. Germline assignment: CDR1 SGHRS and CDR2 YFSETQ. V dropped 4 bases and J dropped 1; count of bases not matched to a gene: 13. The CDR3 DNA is TGCGCCAGCAGCCCCCTACCCGTGGGGAGGGCCCAAGAGACCCAGTACATC. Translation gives CASSPLPVGRAQETQYI.

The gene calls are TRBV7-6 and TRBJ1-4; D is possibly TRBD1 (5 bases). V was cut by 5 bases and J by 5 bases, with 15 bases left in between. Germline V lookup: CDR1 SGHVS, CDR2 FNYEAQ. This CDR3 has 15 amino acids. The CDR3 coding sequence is TGTGCCAGCAGCGCGGGACTAGGGTACAATGAAAAACTGTTTTTT. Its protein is CASSAGLGYNEKLFF. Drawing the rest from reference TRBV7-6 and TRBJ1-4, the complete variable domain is GAGVSQSPRYKVTKRGQDVALRCDPISGHVSLYWYRQALGQGPEFLTYFNYEAQQDKSGLPNDRFSAERPEGSISTLTIQRTEQRDSAMYRCASSAGLGYNEKLFFGSGTQLSVL.

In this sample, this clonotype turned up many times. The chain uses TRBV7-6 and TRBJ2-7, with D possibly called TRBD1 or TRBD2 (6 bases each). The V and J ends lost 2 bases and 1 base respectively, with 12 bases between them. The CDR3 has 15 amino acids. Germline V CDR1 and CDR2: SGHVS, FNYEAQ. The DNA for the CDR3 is TGTGCCAGCAGCTTATTTCAGGGGAGGTCCTACGAGCAGTACTTC. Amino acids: CASSLFQGRSYEQYF.

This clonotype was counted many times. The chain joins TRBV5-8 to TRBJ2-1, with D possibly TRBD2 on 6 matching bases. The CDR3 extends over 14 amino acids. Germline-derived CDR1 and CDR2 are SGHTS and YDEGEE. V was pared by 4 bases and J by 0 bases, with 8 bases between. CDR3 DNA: TGTGCCAGCAGCCGGAGGGGCTCCTACAATGAGCAGTTCTTC. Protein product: CASSRRGSYNEQFF.

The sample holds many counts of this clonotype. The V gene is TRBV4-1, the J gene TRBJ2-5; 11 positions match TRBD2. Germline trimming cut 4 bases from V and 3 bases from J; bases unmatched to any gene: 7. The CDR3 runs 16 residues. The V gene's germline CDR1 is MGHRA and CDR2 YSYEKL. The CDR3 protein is CASSPYSGGAEETQYF. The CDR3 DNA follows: TGCGCCAGCAGCCCTTATAGCGGGGGGGCAGAAGAGACCCAGTACTTC.

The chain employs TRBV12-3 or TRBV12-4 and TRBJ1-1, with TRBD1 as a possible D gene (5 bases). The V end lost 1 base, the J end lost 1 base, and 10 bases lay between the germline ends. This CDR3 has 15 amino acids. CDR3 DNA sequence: TGTGCCAGCAGTTTAGTCCGACAGTCGAACACTGAAGCTTTCTTT. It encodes CASSLVRQSNTEAFF.

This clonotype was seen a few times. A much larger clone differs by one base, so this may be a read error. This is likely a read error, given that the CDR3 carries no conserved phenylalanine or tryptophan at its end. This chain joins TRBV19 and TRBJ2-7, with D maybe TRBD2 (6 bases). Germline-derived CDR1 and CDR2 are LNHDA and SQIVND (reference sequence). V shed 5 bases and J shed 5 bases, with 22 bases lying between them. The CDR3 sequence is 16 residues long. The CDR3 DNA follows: TGTGCCAGTAGTCCACAGGAGGGTGTCCCCACCCACGAGCAGTACTCC. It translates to CASSPQEGVPTHEQYS.

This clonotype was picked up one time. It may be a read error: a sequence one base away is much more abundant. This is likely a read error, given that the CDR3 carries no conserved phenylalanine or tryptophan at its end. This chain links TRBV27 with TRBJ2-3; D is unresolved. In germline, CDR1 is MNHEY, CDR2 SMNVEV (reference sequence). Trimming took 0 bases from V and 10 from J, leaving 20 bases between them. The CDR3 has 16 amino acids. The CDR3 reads CASSLSSASSLIAQYL. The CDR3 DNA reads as TGTGCCAGCAGTTTATCTTCTGCGTCCAGCCTGATTGCGCAGTATCTT.

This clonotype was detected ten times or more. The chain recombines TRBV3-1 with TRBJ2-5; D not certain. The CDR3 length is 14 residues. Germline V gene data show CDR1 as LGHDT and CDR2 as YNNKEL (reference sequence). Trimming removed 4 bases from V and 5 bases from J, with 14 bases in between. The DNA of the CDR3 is TGTGCCAGCAGCCCGGAAGTTCAGAGGGAGACCCAGTACTTC. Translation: CASSPEVQRETQYF.

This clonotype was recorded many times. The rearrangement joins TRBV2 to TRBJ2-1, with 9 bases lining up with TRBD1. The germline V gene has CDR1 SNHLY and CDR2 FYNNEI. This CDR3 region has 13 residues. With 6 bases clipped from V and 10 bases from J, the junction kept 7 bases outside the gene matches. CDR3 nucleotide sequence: TGTGCCAGCAGGCGGACAGGGGTCACGGAGCAGTTCTTC. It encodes CASRRTGVTEQFF.

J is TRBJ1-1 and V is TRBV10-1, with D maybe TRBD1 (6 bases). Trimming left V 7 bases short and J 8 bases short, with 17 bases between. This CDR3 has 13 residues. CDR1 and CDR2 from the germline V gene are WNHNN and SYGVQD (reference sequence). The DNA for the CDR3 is TGCGCCAGCACGCCGCGCAGGGGTAACGAAGCTTTCTTT. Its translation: CASTPRRGNEAFF.

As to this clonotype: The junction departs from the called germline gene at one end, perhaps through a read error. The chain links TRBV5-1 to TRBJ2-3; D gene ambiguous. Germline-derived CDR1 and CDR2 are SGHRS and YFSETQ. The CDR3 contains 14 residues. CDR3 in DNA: TGCGCCAGCAGCTTAGGAGCGAGCACAGATCCGCAGTATTTT. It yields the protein CASSLGASTDPQYF.